These 29 T cell receptor beta chains were all obtained from the same sample, sequenced in a study of a mutant IDH1 vaccine in newly diagnosed glioma. Produced via immunoSEQ multiplex PCR; TCRdb's table is partial and in-frame only. This table holds some 29,000 clones, approximately 79% found once. Time point denoted: week 35, safety follow-up. It was 300 ug of mutant IDH1 20-mer peptide that made up each vaccine dose, given with topical imiquimod. These receptors have no identified antigens. Sequencing used PBMCs, obtained from a glioma patient whose treatment included an IDH1 peptide vaccine. Receptors were obtained from a woman aged 25 to 39 with glioma. Some clones in this sample may be carry-over from other donors' samples.

The chain is built from TRBV6-5 and TRBJ2-1, with D unclear. Germline CDR1 MNHEY, CDR2 SVGAGI. The CDR3 runs 14 residues. Trimming shortened V by 5 bases and J by 0 bases, and 8 bases separated the two germline ends. This chain's CDR3 is CASSPFSSYNEQFF. The CDR3 coding sequence is TGTGCCAGCAGTCCCTTCAGCTCCTACAATGAGCAGTTCTTC.

This clone was found a few times. This chain links TRBV27 with TRBJ2-7; 11 bases agree with TRBD1. Germline loops: CDR1 MNHEY, CDR2 SMNVEV (reference sequence). CDR3 length: 14 amino acids. The J segment lost 4 bases and the V segment lost 7 bases, leaving 6 bases of the junction unmatched. As DNA, the CDR3 is TGTGCCAGCAAGGCCGGGACAGGGGGATACGAGCAGTACTTC. Its protein product is CASKAGTGGYEQYF.

V gene TRBV10-3 combines with J gene TRBJ2-3; D might be TRBD2 (6 bases). The CDR3 contains 13 residues. With 8 bases removed from V and 0 bases from J, the gap between germline ends came to 9 bases. Germline V gene data show CDR1 as ENHRY and CDR2 as SYGVKD. CDR3 in amino acids: CAIGGVSTDTQYF. DNA of the CDR3: TGTGCCATCGGAGGGGTGAGCACAGATACGCAGTATTTT.

This chain links TRBV4-1 with TRBJ2-3, with a possible D match to TRBD2 (5 bases). Germline CDR1 MGHRA, CDR2 YSYEKL. V gave up 0 bases and J gave up 12 bases, with 13 bases separating them. This CDR3 has 13 residues. CDR3 nucleotide sequence: TGCGCCAGCAGCCAAGATAGGGTACCGGGACAGTATTTT. Translated: CASSQDRVPGQYF.

The genes are TRBV2 and TRBJ2-1, with 8 bases identical to TRBD2. CDR3 length: 12 amino acids. V shed 4 bases and J 10 bases; nucleotides not matched to a gene: 3. Germline V lookup: CDR1 SNHLY, CDR2 FYNNEI. The chain's CDR3 is CASSGTGGEQFF. The CDR3 DNA reads TGTGCCAGCAGTGGGACGGGAGGGGAGCAGTTCTTC.

J is TRBJ1-1 and V is TRBV7-2, with TRBD1 identical over 8 bases. The J segment lost 5 bases and the V segment lost 5 bases, leaving 10 bases of the junction unmatched. This CDR3 region has 15 residues. Germline CDR1 and CDR2: SGHTA and FQGNSA. The CDR3 region has the DNA TGTGCCAGCAGCGTCAGACAGGGGTTGGGAACTGAAGCTTTCTTT. The encoded protein is CASSVRQGLGTEAFF.

This chain connects TRBV5-3 to TRBJ1-1; 7 bases match TRBD1. TRBV5-3 is an open reading frame, and its role is uncertain. The length of the CDR3 is 15 residues. Losses at the gene ends were 3 bases for V and 3 bases for J; bases not matched to a gene: 8. CDR3 loop: CARSSDRVDDTEAFF. Written as DNA, the CDR3 is TGTGCCAGAAGCTCCGACAGGGTTGACGACACTGAAGCTTTCTTT.

The chain combines TRBV30 with TRBJ2-7; 10 nucleotides agree with TRBD1. CDR1 and CDR2 from the germline V gene are GTSNPN and SVGIG (reference sequence). With 1 base clipped from V and 2 bases from J, the junction kept 2 bases outside the gene matches. The CDR3 spans 14 residues. The CDR3 sequence is CAWSAGTGAYEQYF. CDR3 nucleotide sequence: TGTGCCTGGAGTGCCGGGACAGGGGCCTACGAGCAGTACTTC.

The chain employs TRBV14 and TRBJ2-2, with TRBD2 identical over 11 bases. This CDR3 contains 16 residues. Germline assignment: CDR1 SGHDN and CDR2 FVKESK. V lost 1 base to trimming and J lost 2 bases; unmatched junction nucleotides: 0. DNA of the CDR3: TGTGCCAGCAGCCAAGGACTAGCGGGAAACACCGGGGAGCTGTTTTTT. Translation gives CASSQGLAGNTGELFF.

The J gene is TRBJ1-1, the V gene TRBV7-9, with 7 positions matching TRBD1. J gave up 5 bases and V 0 bases, and 6 bases lay outside the gene matches. The germline CDR1 and CDR2 sequences are SEHNR and FQNEAQ (reference sequence). The CDR3 runs 15 residues. The CDR3 DNA follows: TGTGCCAGCAGCTTAGCAGGGGGGGGACAGACTGAAGCTTTCTTT. It translates to CASSLAGGGQTEAFF.

There are a few counts of this clone. V and J are TRBV2 and TRBJ1-1; D call uncertain. CDR3 length: 11 residues. Deletions cut 6 bases from V and 8 bases from J, with 10 bases between. Germline V gene sequence: CDR1 SNHLY, CDR2 FYNNEI. CDR3 protein: CASRGPTEAFF. CDR3 DNA: TGTGCCAGCAGGGGCCCGACGGAAGCTTTCTTT.

The genes are TRBV6-5 and TRBJ2-7; D is unclear. V lost 6 bases and J lost 2, with 14 bases in between. In germline, CDR1 is MNHEY, CDR2 SVGAGI. The CDR3 runs to 14 residues. CDR3 bases: TGTGCCAGCAGAACAGAGACGGCAGCCTACGAGCAGTACTTC. Protein: CASRTETAAYEQYF.

The V call is TRBV4-2, the J call TRBJ1-1; maybe TRBD1 (6 bases). The germline V and J ends were trimmed by 0 bases and 0 bases, with 11 bases remaining between them. Germline values: CDR1 LGHNA, CDR2 YNFKEQ. The length of the CDR3 is 16 residues. CDR3 sequence reads: CASSQDQQGMNTEAFF. Here the CDR3 DNA reads TGTGCCAGCAGCCAAGATCAGCAGGGGATGAACACTGAAGCTTTCTTT.

The CDR3 DNA is TGTGCCAGCAGCGGCGGGGCAGGGGGCTATGGCTACACCTTC. Protein sequence: CASSGGAGGYGYTF. This chain links TRBV6-5 with TRBJ1-2; the match to TRBD1 covers 7 bases. Trimming cost V 6 bases and J 4 bases; bases outside gene matches: 8. CDR1 and CDR2 (germline): MNHEY, SVGAGI. The CDR3 spans 14 residues.

CDR3 region: CASSLNRQVNYGYTF. The CDR3 DNA is TGTGCCAGCAGTTTAAACAGACAGGTCAACTATGGCTACACCTTC. The V and J genes are TRBV27 and TRBJ1-2; D is possibly TRBD1 (6 bases). Germline V CDR1 and CDR2: MNHEY, SMNVEV (reference sequence). This CDR3 comprises 15 residues. Trimming removed 2 bases from V and 2 bases from J, with 12 bases in between.

The chain combines TRBV5-4 with TRBJ1-2; maybe TRBD1 (6 bases). The ends were cut back, 0 bases at V and 4 bases at J, with 10 bases in the middle. CDR3 length: 14 amino acids. Germline lookup yields CDR1 SGHNT and CDR2 YYREEE (reference sequence). The CDR3 sequence is CASSLEGRGYGYTF. As DNA, the CDR3 is TGTGCCAGCAGCTTGGAGGGCAGGGGCTATGGCTACACCTTC.

V and J are TRBV7-6 and TRBJ1-1, with D maybe TRBD1 (5 bases). The CDR3 totals 15 residues. Trimming took 3 bases from V and 0 from J, leaving 11 bases between them. In germline, CDR1 is SGHVS, CDR2 FNYEAQ. DNA of the CDR3: TGTGCCAGCAGCTTTGTTCAGGGAATGAACACTGAAGCTTTCTTT. It encodes CASSFVQGMNTEAFF.

This chain connects TRBV5-5 to TRBJ2-2; 11 positions match TRBD2. The length of the CDR3 is 15 residues. J lost 4 bases, V lost 4 bases, and 3 bases had no gene match. Germline loops: CDR1 SGHKS, CDR2 YYEKEE (reference sequence). The chain's CDR3 is CASSPGLAVTGELFF. The CDR3 DNA sequence: TGTGCCAGCAGCCCGGGACTAGCGGTCACCGGGGAGCTGTTTTTT.

This chain links TRBV10-1 with TRBJ1-2, with 11 positions matching TRBD1. The CDR3 runs 13 residues. The germline V gene has CDR1 WNHNN and CDR2 SYGVQD (reference sequence). The V gene end was trimmed by 6 bases and the J gene end by 6 bases; junction bases not matched to a gene: 3. CDR3 in amino acids: CASRGQGVDGYTF. The DNA of the CDR3 is TGCGCCAGCAGGGGACAGGGGGTAGATGGCTACACCTTC.

This clone was detected once. The V call is TRBV5-4, the J call TRBJ1-3; D remains unclear. The CDR3 totals 16 residues. Trimming pared 0 bases from V and 4 bases from J, leaving 14 bases between. Germline loops: CDR1 SGHNT, CDR2 YYREEE (reference sequence). The CDR3 DNA follows: TGTGCCAGCAGCTTGGCCGGTAGTACAATCGGAAACACCATATATTTT. Translated: CASSLAGSTIGNTIYF. Supplemented by reference TRBV5-4 and TRBJ1-3, the full variable domain reads ETGVTQSPTHLIKTRGQQVTLRCSSQSGHNTVSWYQQALGQGPQFIFQYYREEENGRGNFPPRFSGLQFPNYSSELNVNALELDDSALYLCASSLAGSTIGNTIYFGEGSWLTVV.

The chain recombines TRBV14 with TRBJ2-7; perhaps D is TRBD1 or TRBD2 (5 bases each). Germline V gene sequence: CDR1 SGHDN, CDR2 FVKESK. Trimming took off 4 bases at V and 7 bases at J, with 14 bases between the two ends. There are 13 residues in the CDR3. The CDR3 spells CASSPLGPGEQYF. DNA for the CDR3: TGTGCCAGCAGCCCCTTGGGACCCGGGGAGCAGTACTTC.

V and J are TRBV10-1 and TRBJ2-2; either TRBD1 or TRBD2 may fit D (5 bases each). The CDR3 contains 15 residues. Looked up from germline, CDR1 is WNHNN and CDR2 is SYGVQD (reference sequence). The ends were cut back, 6 bases at V and 0 bases at J, with 11 bases in the middle. CDR3 protein: CASSRDGPNTGELFF. The CDR3 nucleotides read TGCGCCAGCAGCCGGGACGGCCCGAACACCGGGGAGCTGTTTTTT.

This clone has a handful of counts. The chain carries TRBV15 and TRBJ1-5; D remains ambiguous. Germline V gene sequence: CDR1 LNHNV, CDR2 YYDKDF (reference sequence). V gave up 0 bases and J gave up 0 bases, with 6 bases separating them. The CDR3 totals 15 residues. DNA for the CDR3: TGTGCCACCAGCAGAGATGGTGGTAGCAATCAGCCCCAGCATTTT. This encodes CATSRDGGSNQPQHF. The variable domain in full, with the rest retrieved from reference TRBV15 and TRBJ1-5, is DAMVIQNPRYQVTQFGKPVTLSCSQTLNHNVMYWYQQKSSQAPKLLFHYYDKDFNNEADTPDNFQSRRPNTSFCFLDIRSPGLGDTAMYLCATSRDGGSNQPQHFGDGTRLSIL.

The rearrangement joins TRBV29-1 to TRBJ1-1; no firm D call. V was cut by 4 bases and J by 1 base, with 7 bases left in between. Germline V gene data show CDR1 as SQVTM and CDR2 as ANQGSEA. This CDR3 comprises 12 residues. The CDR3 spells CSVVGSNTEAFF. DNA for the CDR3: TGCAGCGTTGTCGGTTCGAACACTGAAGCTTTCTTT.

The chain uses TRBV6-5 and TRBJ2-1, with 7 bases aligning to TRBD1. CDR1 MNHEY and CDR2 SVGAGI come from the germline V gene. With 4 bases clipped from V and 9 bases from J, the junction kept 9 bases outside the gene matches. This CDR3 has 14 amino acids. CDR3 DNA sequence: TGTGCCAGCAGTTCCCTCAGGGGGAAAGGTGAGCAGTTCTTC. Protein product: CASSSLRGKGEQFF.

This chain connects TRBV14 to TRBJ1-1; D may be TRBD1 (5 bases). The V and J ends lost 4 bases and 1 base respectively, with 13 bases between them. There are 15 residues in the CDR3. Germline CDR1 and CDR2: SGHDN and FVKESK. CDR3 coding DNA: TGTGCCAGCAGCCTTCAGGGACCACCGAACACTGAAGCTTTCTTT. Protein: CASSLQGPPNTEAFF.

This clone was counted a single time. V usage is TRBV25-1 and J usage is TRBJ2-7, with 11 bases identical to TRBD2. With V trimmed by 7 bases and J by 2 bases, 4 bases remained unmatched. The CDR3 consists of 14 residues. Looked up from germline, CDR1 is MGHDK and CDR2 is SYGVNS. The CDR3: CASTGTSGTYEQYF. CDR3 nucleotides: TGTGCCAGCACCGGGACTAGCGGCACCTACGAGCAGTACTTC.

The rearrangement links TRBV7-9 to TRBJ1-2; D gene ambiguous. Deletions cut 4 bases from V and 0 bases from J, with 12 bases between. Germline-derived CDR1 and CDR2 are SEHNR and FQNEAQ (reference sequence). The CDR3 is 15 amino acids. The CDR3 spells CASSSRQLTNYGYTF. CDR3 DNA: TGTGCCAGCAGCTCCAGACAATTAACTAACTATGGCTACACCTTC.

This clone was picked up one time. The chain recombines TRBV9 with TRBJ2-7; D call uncertain. Looked up from germline, CDR1 is SGDLS and CDR2 is YYNGEE. The V and J ends lost 2 bases and 1 base respectively, with 13 bases between them. The CDR3 is 15 residues long. CDR3 sequence reads: CASSVGPSRSYEQYF. The CDR3 coding sequence is TGTGCCAGCAGCGTCGGACCGAGCCGGTCCTACGAGCAGTACTTC.